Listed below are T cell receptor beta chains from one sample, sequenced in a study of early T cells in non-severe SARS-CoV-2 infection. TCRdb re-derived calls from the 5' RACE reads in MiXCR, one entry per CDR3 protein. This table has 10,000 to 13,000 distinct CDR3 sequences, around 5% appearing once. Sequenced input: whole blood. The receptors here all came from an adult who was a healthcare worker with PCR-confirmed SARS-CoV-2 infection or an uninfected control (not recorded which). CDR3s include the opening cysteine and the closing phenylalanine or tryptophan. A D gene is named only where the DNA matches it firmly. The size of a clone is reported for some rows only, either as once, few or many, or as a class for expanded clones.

CDR3: CASTSGTGPADPYEQYF
DNA: TGTGCCAGCACATCCGGGACAGGGCCCGCCGATCCCTACGAGCAGTACTTC
J: TRBJ2-7
size: many
V: TRBV6-2/TRBV6-3
D: TRBD1

CDR3: CASSRDRASTDTQYF
DNA: TGTGCCAGCAGCCGGGACAGGGCCAGCACAGATACGCAGTATTTT
J: TRBJ2-3
size: -
V: TRBV7-2
D: TRBD1

CDR3: CASSMTGVGTQYF
DNA: TGTGCCAGCAGCATGACAGGCGTCGGGACCCAGTACTTC
J: TRBJ2-5
size: medium-sized
V: TRBV11-2
D: -

CDR3: CASSLSSGNNEQFF
DNA: TGTGCCAGCAGCTTGTCTAGCGGGAACAATGAGCAGTTCTTC
J: TRBJ2-1
size: few
V: TRBV11-2
D: TRBD2

CDR3: CASSRSDRIDYEQYF
DNA: TGTGCCAGCAGCCGTTCGGACAGAATCGACTACGAGCAGTACTTC
J: TRBJ2-7
size: many
V: TRBV12-3/TRBV12-4
D: -

CDR3: CSASGMSSYNEQFF
DNA: TGCAGTGCTAGCGGCATGAGCTCCTACAATGAGCAGTTCTTC
J: TRBJ2-1
size: many
V: TRBV20-1
D: -

CDR3: CASSLQRYREQYF
DNA: TGTGCCAGCAGTTTACAGAGATATCGAGAGCAGTACTTC
J: TRBJ2-7
size: many
V: TRBV12-3/TRBV12-4
D: -

CDR3: CASSLSGGFEAFF
DNA: TGCGCCAGCAGCTTGTCCGGGGGATTTGAAGCTTTCTTT
J: TRBJ1-1
size: medium-sized
V: TRBV5-1
D: -

CDR3: CASSPDLGATTDTQYF
DNA: TGTGCCAGCAGCCCGGACCTAGGGGCTACCACAGATACGCAGTATTTT
J: TRBJ2-3
size: medium-sized
V: TRBV7-8
D: -

CDR3: CASSLDRGGADTQYF
DNA: TGTGCCAGCAGTTTAGACAGGGGGGGCGCAGATACGCAGTATTTT
J: TRBJ2-3
size: many
V: TRBV12-3/TRBV12-4
D: -

CDR3: CASSPKSEAFF
DNA: TGTGCCAGCAGTCCGAAGTCTGAAGCTTTCTTT
J: TRBJ1-1
size: many
V: TRBV7-8
D: -